This TCR beta chain emerged from a study of T cells in Graves' hyperthyroidism and ophthalmopathy. Study summary: Pretreatment peripheral blood was obtained at initial diagnosis.

Unmatched junction bases numbered 4, after V lost 5 bases and J lost 5 bases. Germline V lookup: CDR1 LNHDA, CDR2 SQIVND (reference sequence). CDR3 size: 13 residues. Authors of the study amplified TCR beta CDR3 regions from RNA transcripts. First-round RT-PCR targeting the TCR CDR3 was performed with the HTBI primer set. TCRdb reprocessed the multiplex PCR reads via MiXCR and lists one record per CDR3 protein. Of roughly 800,000 distinct CDR3 sequences listed, 38% are singletons. Notes on this clonotype: The antigen is undetermined.

Points from the study as a whole: Progression to ophthalmopathy was predicted a median of about six months early.

Over 18 months, lack of ophthalmopathy progression marked Graves' hyperthyroidism as stable. This clonotype was obtained from a young man with Graves' hyperthyroidism. The V and J genes are TRBV19 and TRBJ2-7, with 9 bases lining up with TRBD2. The source material was blood. The CDR3 bases are TGTGCCAGTAGTTTCGGGACTAGCAACGAGCAGTACTTC. Translation: CASSFGTSNEQYF.